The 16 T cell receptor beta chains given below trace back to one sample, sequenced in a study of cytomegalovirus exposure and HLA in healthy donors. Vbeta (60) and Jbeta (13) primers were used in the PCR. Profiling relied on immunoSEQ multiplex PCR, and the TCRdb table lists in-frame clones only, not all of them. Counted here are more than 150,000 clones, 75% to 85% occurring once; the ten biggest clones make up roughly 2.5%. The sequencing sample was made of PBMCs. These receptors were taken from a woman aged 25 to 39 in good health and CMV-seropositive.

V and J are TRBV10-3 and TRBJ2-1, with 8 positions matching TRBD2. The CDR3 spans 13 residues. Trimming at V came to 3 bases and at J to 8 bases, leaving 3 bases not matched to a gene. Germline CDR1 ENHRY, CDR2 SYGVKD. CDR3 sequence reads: CAISERRGDEQFF. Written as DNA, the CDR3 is TGTGCCATCAGTGAACGGCGGGGGGATGAGCAGTTCTTC.

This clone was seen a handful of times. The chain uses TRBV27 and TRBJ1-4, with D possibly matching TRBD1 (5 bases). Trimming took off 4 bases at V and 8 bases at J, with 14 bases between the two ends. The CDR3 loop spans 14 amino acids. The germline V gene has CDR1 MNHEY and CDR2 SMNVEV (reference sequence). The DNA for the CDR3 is TGTGCCAGCAGTTCCTGGGACTTAAGGGAAAAACTGTTTTTT. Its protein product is CASSSWDLREKLFF. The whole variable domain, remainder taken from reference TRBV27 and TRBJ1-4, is EAQVTQNPRYLITVTGKKLTVTCSQNMNHEYMSWYRQDPGLGLRQIYYSMNVEVTDKGDVPEGYKVSRKEKRNFPLILESPSPNQTSLYFCASSSWDLREKLFFGSGTQLSVL.

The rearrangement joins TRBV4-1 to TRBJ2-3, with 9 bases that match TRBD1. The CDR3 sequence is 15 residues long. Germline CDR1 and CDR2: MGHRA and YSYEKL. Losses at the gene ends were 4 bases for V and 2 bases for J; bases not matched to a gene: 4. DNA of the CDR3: TGCGCCAGCAGCCCACAGGGGGCCCCCACAGATACGCAGTATTTT. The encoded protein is CASSPQGAPTDTQYF.

CDR3 coding DNA: TGTGCCAGCCGGGGTCGCTCTGGAAACACCATATATTTT. Encoded protein: CASRGRSGNTIYF. V and J are TRBV6-5 and TRBJ1-3; D remains unclear. CDR1 is MNHEY, CDR2 SVGAGI, per germline. This CDR3 is built from 13 residues. V was pared by 8 bases and J by 0 bases, with 8 bases between.

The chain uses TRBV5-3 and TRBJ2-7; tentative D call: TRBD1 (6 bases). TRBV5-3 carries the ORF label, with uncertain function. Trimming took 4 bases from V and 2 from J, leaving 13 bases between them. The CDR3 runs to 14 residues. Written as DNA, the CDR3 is TGTGCCAGAAGCGAACAGGGTGGGGCCTACGAGCAGTACTTC. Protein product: CARSEQGGAYEQYF.

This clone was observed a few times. The CDR3 coding sequence is TGTGCCAGCAGCTTAAGGGGGGGAATCTACGAGCAGTACTTC. Protein product: CASSLRGGIYEQYF. The V gene is TRBV7-2, the J gene TRBJ2-7; the D gene is possibly TRBD2 (7 bases). From germline, CDR1 is SGHTA and CDR2 FQGNSA. CDR3 length: 14 residues. V was cut by 2 bases and J by 3 bases, with 11 bases left in between.

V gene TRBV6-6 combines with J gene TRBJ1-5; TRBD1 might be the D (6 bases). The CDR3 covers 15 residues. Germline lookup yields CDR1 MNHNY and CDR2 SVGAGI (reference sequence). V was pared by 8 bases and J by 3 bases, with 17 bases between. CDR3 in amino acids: CASLRGGAYNQPQHF. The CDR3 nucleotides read TGTGCCAGCCTGCGGGGGGGGGCTTACAATCAGCCCCAGCATTTT.

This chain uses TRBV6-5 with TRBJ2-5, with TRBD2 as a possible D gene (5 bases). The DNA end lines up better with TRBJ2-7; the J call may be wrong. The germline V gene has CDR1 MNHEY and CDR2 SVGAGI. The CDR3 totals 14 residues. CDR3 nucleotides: TGTGCCAGCAGTTACGACCGGGATCCCTACGAGCAGTACTTC. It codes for CASSYDRDPYEQYF.

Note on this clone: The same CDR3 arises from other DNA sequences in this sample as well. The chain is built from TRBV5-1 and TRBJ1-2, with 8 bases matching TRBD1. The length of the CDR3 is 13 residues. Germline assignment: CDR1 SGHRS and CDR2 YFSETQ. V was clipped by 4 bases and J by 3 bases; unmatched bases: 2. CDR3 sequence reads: CASSEQGDYGYTF. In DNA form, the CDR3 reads TGCGCCAGCAGCGAACAGGGGGACTATGGCTACACCTTC.

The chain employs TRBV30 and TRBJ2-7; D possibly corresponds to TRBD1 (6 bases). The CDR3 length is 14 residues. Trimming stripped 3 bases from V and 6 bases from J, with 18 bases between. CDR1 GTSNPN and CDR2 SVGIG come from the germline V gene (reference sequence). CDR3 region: CAWSIRDTNFEQYF. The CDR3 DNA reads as TGTGCCTGGAGCATCCGGGACACGAACTTCGAGCAGTACTTC.

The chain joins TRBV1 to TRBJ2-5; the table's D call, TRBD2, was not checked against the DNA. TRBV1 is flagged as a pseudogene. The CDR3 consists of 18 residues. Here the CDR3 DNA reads TGCACCAGCAGCCTGGACAAAACTAGCGGGGGCCTCCAAGAGACCCAGTACTTC. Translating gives CTSSLDKTSGGLQETQYF.

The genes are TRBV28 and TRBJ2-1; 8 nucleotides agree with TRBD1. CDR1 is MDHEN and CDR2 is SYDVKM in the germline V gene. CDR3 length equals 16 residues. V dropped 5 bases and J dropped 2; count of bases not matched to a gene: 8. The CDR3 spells CASSPHRGFPYNEQFF. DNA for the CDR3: TGTGCCAGCAGTCCCCACAGGGGGTTTCCCTACAATGAGCAGTTCTTC.

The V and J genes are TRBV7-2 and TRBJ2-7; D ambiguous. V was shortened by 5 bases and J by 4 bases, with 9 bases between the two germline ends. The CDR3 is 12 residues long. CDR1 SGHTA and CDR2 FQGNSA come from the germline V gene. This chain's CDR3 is CASSKSFYEQYF. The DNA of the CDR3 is TGTGCCAGCAGCAAATCCTTTTACGAGCAGTACTTC.

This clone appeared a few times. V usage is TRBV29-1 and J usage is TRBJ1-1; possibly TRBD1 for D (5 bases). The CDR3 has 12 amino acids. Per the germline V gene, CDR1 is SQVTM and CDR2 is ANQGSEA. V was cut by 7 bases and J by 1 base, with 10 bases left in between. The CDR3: CSAQGWNTEAFF. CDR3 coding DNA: TGCAGCGCTCAGGGCTGGAACACTGAAGCTTTCTTT.

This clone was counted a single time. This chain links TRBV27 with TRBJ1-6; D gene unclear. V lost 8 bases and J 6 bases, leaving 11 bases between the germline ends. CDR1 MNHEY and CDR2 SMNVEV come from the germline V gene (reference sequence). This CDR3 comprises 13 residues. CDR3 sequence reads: CASCPSLNSPLHF. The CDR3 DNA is TGTGCCAGCTGTCCCAGTCTTAATTCACCCCTCCACTTT.

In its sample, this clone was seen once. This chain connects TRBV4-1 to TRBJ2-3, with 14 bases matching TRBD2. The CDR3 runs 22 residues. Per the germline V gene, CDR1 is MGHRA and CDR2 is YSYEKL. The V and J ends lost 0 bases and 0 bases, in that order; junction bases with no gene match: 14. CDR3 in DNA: TGCGCCAGCAGCCAAGAATCTCGACTAGCGGGGGGGATTCCTATTAGCACAGATACGCAGTATTTT. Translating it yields CASSQESRLAGGIPISTDTQYF.